These 11 T cell receptor beta chains share one sample of origin, sequenced in a study of shared clonotypes between healthy human individuals. The assay was immunoSEQ multiplex PCR, and TCRdb's table has in-frame clones only and misses some. The sample shows about 1.1 million clones, roughly 80% of them seen only once. Sequenced sample: memory CD4+ T cells from PBMCs. The sample's subset: CD45RA-negative fraction. Receptor source: a young man in good health. Some clones in this sample may be carry-over from other donors' samples.

This chain connects TRBV15 to TRBJ1-1; a weak D match, TRBD1 (5 bases). V was shortened by 0 bases and J by 7 bases, with 12 bases between the two germline ends. Per the germline V gene, CDR1 is LNHNV and CDR2 is YYDKDF (reference sequence). This CDR3 has 14 amino acids. The CDR3 here is CATSRDSRGGEAFF. The CDR3 DNA follows: TGTGCCACCAGCAGAGATAGTCGGGGGGGTGAAGCTTTCTTT.

The gene calls are TRBV11-2 and TRBJ2-2, with D uncertain. Germline lookup yields CDR1 SGHAT and CDR2 FQNNGV. CDR3 length: 11 amino acids. Trimming cost V 6 bases and J 8 bases, with 7 bases left between them. CDR3 nucleotide sequence: TGTGCCAGCAGTCTAATAGGGGAGCTGTTTTTT. Amino acid sequence: CASSLIGELFF.

Of note for this clone: This sample also contains other DNA sequences that code for the same CDR3. V gene TRBV5-1 combines with J gene TRBJ1-2, with 10 bases that match TRBD1. Trimming at V came to 4 bases and at J to 1 base, leaving 1 base not matched to a gene. CDR1 is SGHRS and CDR2 is YFSETQ in the germline V gene. The CDR3 contains 14 residues. CDR3 protein: CASSRDRGNYGYTF. The CDR3 DNA reads TGCGCCAGCAGCCGGGACAGGGGTAACTATGGCTACACCTTC.

The genes are TRBV5-1 and TRBJ2-7; tentatively, D is TRBD1 (6 bases). The length of the CDR3 is 15 residues. V shed 4 bases and J shed 0 bases, with 14 bases lying between them. Germline V gene lookup returns CDR1 SGHRS and CDR2 YFSETQ. The CDR3 DNA follows: TGCGCCAGCAGCGGGGGACATCCGAGCTCCTACGAGCAGTACTTC. Residues: CASSGGHPSSYEQYF. The full variable domain, completed using reference TRBV5-1 and TRBJ2-7, is KAGVTQTPRYLIKTRGQQVTLSCSPISGHRSVSWYQQTPGQGLQFLFEYFSETQRNKGNFPGRFSGRQFSNSRSEMNVSTLELGDSALYLCASSGGHPSSYEQYFGPGTRLTVT.

The genes are TRBV5-4 and TRBJ1-2; D is unclear. The ends were cut back, 4 bases at V and 3 bases at J, with 16 bases in the middle. The CDR3 is 15 residues long. Germline CDR1 is SGHNT and CDR2 is YYREEE (reference sequence). This CDR3 reads CASSAPGRSYYGYTF. The CDR3 DNA reads as TGTGCCAGCAGCGCTCCCGGGAGGAGTTACTATGGCTACACCTTC.

This sequence joins TRBV5-1 and TRBJ2-7, with TRBD1 matching 9 bases. V gave up 7 bases and J gave up 2 bases; unmatched junction bases: 7. CDR3 length: 14 residues. Germline-derived CDR1 and CDR2 are SGHRS and YFSETQ. The CDR3 reads CASAPGTGTYEQYF. The CDR3 DNA reads as TGCGCCAGCGCACCTGGGACAGGGACCTACGAGCAGTACTTC.

The chain joins TRBV25-1 to TRBJ1-1, with D maybe TRBD1 (5 bases). The CDR3 sequence is 13 residues long. The germline V gene encodes CDR1 MGHDK and CDR2 SYGVNS. Trimming removed 6 bases at V and 11 bases at J, with 19 bases between. For the CDR3, the DNA is TGTGCCAGCAGCCCTTATCGGCACAGGAATGCTTTCTTT. This sequence encodes CASSPYRHRNAFF.

This clone was seen a handful of times. The chain employs TRBV6-5 and TRBJ1-5; 9 nucleotides agree with TRBD1. The CDR3 length is 15 residues. CDR1 is MNHEY, CDR2 SVGAGI, per germline. V was clipped by 6 bases and J by 3 bases; unmatched bases: 6. The CDR3 loop reads CASRDRGTDNQPQHF. The CDR3 nucleotides read TGTGCCAGCAGAGACAGGGGGACAGACAATCAGCCCCAGCATTTT.

The chain combines TRBV4-2 with TRBJ1-2; D remains unclear. Germline values: CDR1 LGHNA, CDR2 YNFKEQ. The CDR3 loop spans 13 amino acids. Trimming removed 1 base from V and 4 bases from J, with 7 bases in between. This CDR3 reads CASSQVGPYGYTF. In DNA, the CDR3 is TGTGCCAGCAGCCAAGTAGGGCCCTATGGCTACACCTTC.

The chain joins TRBV5-4 to TRBJ2-7, with D hard to call. Germline V CDR1 and CDR2: SGHNT, YYREEE (reference sequence). The CDR3 contains 14 residues. Trimming pared 3 bases from V and 5 bases from J, leaving 15 bases between. The CDR3 nucleotides read TGTGCCAGCAGCTCTTCCCTCGGGTCCAACGAGCAGTACTTC. Amino acids: CASSSSLGSNEQYF.

The chain combines TRBV28 with TRBJ2-3; possibly TRBD2 for D (6 bases). Deletions cut 7 bases from V and 0 bases from J, with 14 bases between. Looked up from germline, CDR1 is MDHEN and CDR2 is SYDVKM. The CDR3 is 15 amino acids. CDR3: CASITESGSTDTQYF. DNA for the CDR3: TGTGCCAGCATTACAGAGAGCGGGAGCACAGATACGCAGTATTTT.